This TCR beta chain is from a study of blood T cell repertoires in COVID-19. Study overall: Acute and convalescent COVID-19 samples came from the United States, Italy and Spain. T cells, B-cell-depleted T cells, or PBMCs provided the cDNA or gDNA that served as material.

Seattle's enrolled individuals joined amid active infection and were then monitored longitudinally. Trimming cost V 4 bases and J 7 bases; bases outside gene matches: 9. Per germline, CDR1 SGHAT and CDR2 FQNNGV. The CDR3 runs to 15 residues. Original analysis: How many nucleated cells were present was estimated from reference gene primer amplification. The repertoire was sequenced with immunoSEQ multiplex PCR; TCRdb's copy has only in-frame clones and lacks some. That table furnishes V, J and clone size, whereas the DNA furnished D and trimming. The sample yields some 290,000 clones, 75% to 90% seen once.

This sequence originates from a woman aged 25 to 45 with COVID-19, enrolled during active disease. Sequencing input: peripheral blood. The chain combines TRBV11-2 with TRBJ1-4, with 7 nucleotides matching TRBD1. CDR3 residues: CASSYGGGAGEKLFF. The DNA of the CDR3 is TGTGCCAGCAGCTACGGAGGGGGCGCCGGTGAAAAACTGTTTTTT.